Shown below are 20 T cell receptor beta chains from a single sample sequenced in a study of blood T cells in healthy people across ages. Sample-barcoded 5' priming and a J-beta primer mix drove a second PCR of about 6 to 12 cycles. TCRdb fed the 5' RACE reads into MiXCR, producing one record per CDR3 protein. The sample lists some 1.7 million distinct CDR3 sequences; roughly 27% were seen once. The sample was blood. The source is a woman in her twenties or thirties in good health.

In DNA, the CDR3 is TGTGCCAGCAGCTGGCGGACAGGGACCGATACAGATACGCAGTATTTT. It codes for CASSWRTGTDTDTQYF. This chain joins TRBV5-4 and TRBJ2-3, with TRBD1 identical over 8 bases. This CDR3 region has 16 residues. V dropped 3 bases and J dropped 3; count of bases not matched to a gene: 9. Looked up from germline, CDR1 is SGHNT and CDR2 is YYREEE (reference sequence).

This sequence joins TRBV2 and TRBJ2-1; weak D call: TRBD1 (6 bases). Germline assignment: CDR1 SNHLY and CDR2 FYNNEI. CDR3 length: 15 amino acids. Trimming left V 9 bases short and J 13 bases short, with 28 bases between. In DNA, the CDR3 is TGTGCCAGTCTCAAGGGGGTAACCAAAAGGGAGACCCAGTTCTTC. Translated: CASLKGVTKRETQFF.

This clonotype was detected ten times or more. J is TRBJ2-7 and V is TRBV28; 14 nucleotides match TRBD2. V lost 5 bases to trimming and J lost 2 bases; unmatched junction nucleotides: 11. CDR3 size: 18 residues. From germline, CDR1 is MDHEN and CDR2 SYDVKM. The CDR3 protein is CASSPLHWTSGGTYEQYF. DNA of the CDR3: TGTGCCAGCAGTCCCCTACATTGGACTAGCGGGGGGACCTACGAGCAGTACTTC.

This chain links TRBV6-6 with TRBJ2-1; the D is unclear. This CDR3 is 13 amino acids long. V was clipped by 4 bases and J by 8 bases, with 12 bases between them. The V gene's germline CDR1 is MNHNY and CDR2 SVGAGI (reference sequence). The CDR3: CASSSRATDEQFF. CDR3 bases: TGTGCCAGCAGTTCCCGGGCCACGGATGAGCAGTTCTTC.

V and J are TRBV28 and TRBJ2-1; 7 positions agree with TRBD2. The CDR3 is made up of 14 amino acids. Per germline, CDR1 MDHEN and CDR2 SYDVKM. The trim removed 7 bases at V and 4 bases at J, leaving 7 bases unmatched. DNA of the CDR3: TGTGCCAGCAACCGGGGGGTAGGGTACAATGAGCAGTTCTTC. Residues: CASNRGVGYNEQFF.

This clonotype was detected ten times or more. The chain combines TRBV5-1 with TRBJ2-7; D possibly corresponds to TRBD1 (5 bases). The germline V gene has CDR1 SGHRS and CDR2 YFSETQ. This CDR3 has 13 residues. With 4 bases removed from V and 2 bases from J, the gap between germline ends came to 10 bases. The CDR3 nucleotides are TGCGCCAGCAGCAAGGAACAGGCCTACGAGCAGTACTTC. Residues: CASSKEQAYEQYF.

V is TRBV6-6 and J is TRBJ1-2; D call uncertain. Germline-derived CDR1 and CDR2 are MNHNY and SVGAGI (reference sequence). There are 11 residues in the CDR3. Trimming took off 6 bases at V and 6 bases at J, with 8 bases between the two ends. The CDR3 here is CASRASHGYTF. The CDR3 DNA reads TGTGCCAGCAGGGCCAGCCATGGCTACACCTTC.

This clonotype was seen a handful of times. This sequence joins TRBV20-1 and TRBJ1-6, with D perhaps TRBD1 (5 bases). V lost 3 bases to trimming and J lost 0 bases, with 12 bases between them. The CDR3 spans 16 residues. CDR1 is DFQATT, CDR2 SNEGSKA, per germline (reference sequence). CDR3: CSASAGQSSYNSPLHF. In DNA form, the CDR3 reads TGCAGTGCTAGCGCGGGGCAGAGCTCCTATAATTCACCCCTCCACTTT.

The CDR3: CASSLAATGELFF. In DNA form, the CDR3 reads TGTGCCAGCAGCTTAGCAGCCACCGGGGAGCTGTTTTTT. V gene TRBV7-9 combines with J gene TRBJ2-2; D remains ambiguous. The germline V gene encodes CDR1 SEHNR and CDR2 FQNEAQ (reference sequence). V lost 0 bases and J lost 4, with 3 bases in between. This CDR3 region has 13 residues.

This clonotype was recorded at least ten times. The CDR3 DNA follows: TGCAGTGCTAGAGATCCCAGCGGGAGACCTGAAGAGACCCAGTACTTC. This gives the protein CSARDPSGRPEETQYF. The chain joins TRBV20-1 to TRBJ2-5; the match to TRBD2 covers 8 bases. Trimming removed 0 bases from V and 3 bases from J; junction bases left unmatched: 9. CDR1 and CDR2 (germline): DFQATT, SNEGSKA (reference sequence). The CDR3 runs to 16 residues.

This clonotype has at least ten counts. The chain combines TRBV28 with TRBJ2-1; D not resolved. The CDR3 spans 13 residues. V gave up 3 bases and J gave up 9 bases, with 12 bases separating them. Germline CDR1 is MDHEN and CDR2 is SYDVKM. The CDR3 DNA follows: TGTGCCAGCAGTTTGCGGATACTCGCTGAGCAGTTCTTC. Protein sequence: CASSLRILAEQFF.

The chain links TRBV25-1 to TRBJ2-5; a possible D gene is TRBD1 (6 bases). CDR3 length equals 15 residues. Germline assignment: CDR1 MGHDK and CDR2 SYGVNS. V was shortened by 1 base and J by 11 bases, with 20 bases between the two germline ends. As DNA, the CDR3 is TGTGCCAGCAGTGAATCGGCCCCCAGGGACATCAAGCAGTACTTC. Translation gives CASSESAPRDIKQYF.

The V call is TRBV4-3, the J call TRBJ1-2; the D is unclear. With 0 bases removed from V and 4 bases from J, the gap between germline ends came to 12 bases. CDR1 LGHNA and CDR2 YSLEER come from the germline V gene. This CDR3 comprises 15 residues. Here the CDR3 reads CASSQEEVPFYGYTF. The DNA of the CDR3 is TGCGCCAGCAGCCAAGAGGAGGTCCCCTTCTATGGCTACACCTTC.

The chain has TRBV29-1 and TRBJ2-3, with a weak D call TRBD1 (6 bases). V was cut by 6 bases and J by 10 bases, with 20 bases left in between. Germline CDR1 SQVTM, CDR2 ANQGSEA. CDR3 length: 13 residues. The chain's CDR3 is CSVEEDSSDAQYF. CDR3 coding DNA: TGCAGCGTGGAGGAGGACAGTTCAGACGCGCAGTATTTT.

To note about this clonotype: Possible read error: a much larger clone is one base away. This chain links TRBV7-2 with TRBJ2-5, with D possibly being TRBD1 or TRBD2 (5 bases each). Germline V gene sequence: CDR1 SGHTA, CDR2 FQGNSA. This CDR3 is 14 amino acids long. CDR3 amino acids: CACSLGVYQETQYF. The CDR3 nucleotides are TGTGCCTGCAGCTTGGGGGTGTACCAAGAGACCCAGTACTTC.

For this clonotype: This may come from a read error, since a much larger clone is one base off. CDR3 protein: CASSSEGSGANILTF. CDR3 bases: TGTGCCAGCAGCTCAGAGGGTTCTGGGGCCAACATCCTGACTTTC. The chain joins TRBV11-1 to TRBJ2-6; D is tentatively TRBD1 or TRBD2 (5 bases each). Germline V gene data show CDR1 as SGHAT and CDR2 as FQDESV (reference sequence). The CDR3 is 15 residues long.

The table lists this clonotype with a few counts. The chain carries TRBV9 and TRBJ2-1; the D gene is possibly TRBD2 (6 bases). The CDR3 runs to 16 residues. The ends were cut back, 4 bases at V and 4 bases at J, with 18 bases in the middle. CDR1 SGDLS and CDR2 YYNGEE come from the germline V gene. CDR3 residues: CASSPTVREGYNEQFF. The CDR3 coding sequence is TGTGCCAGCAGCCCCACCGTGCGGGAAGGGTACAATGAGCAGTTCTTC.

Many counts were recorded for this clonotype. The chain employs TRBV29-1 and TRBJ2-5; TRBD2 matches 11 bases. Trimming took 6 bases from V and 5 from J; bases not matched to a gene: 14. This CDR3 is 16 amino acids long. Germline V gives CDR1 SQVTM, CDR2 ANQGSEA. The CDR3 protein is CSVTAVAGGPGETQYF. The CDR3 DNA is TGCAGCGTGACCGCTGTAGCGGGAGGGCCGGGGGAGACCCAGTACTTC.

V and J are TRBV7-2 and TRBJ2-1; a weak D match, TRBD2 (7 bases). Trimming stripped 5 bases from V and 5 bases from J, with 19 bases between. Germline assignment: CDR1 SGHTA and CDR2 FQGNSA. The CDR3 spans 16 residues. The CDR3 sequence is CASSPHGRGANNEQFF. DNA for the CDR3: TGTGCCAGCAGCCCCCACGGCCGGGGGGCCAACAATGAGCAGTTCTTC.

V is TRBV5-1 and J is TRBJ1-4; D is undetermined. The CDR3 is 17 amino acids. The V gene's germline CDR1 is SGHRS and CDR2 YFSETQ. The V end lost 4 bases, the J end lost 0 bases, and 16 bases lay between the germline ends. The CDR3 nucleotides read TGCGCCAGCAGCCCTGGGAAGGGAGATGCAACTAATGAAAAACTGTTTTTT. This translates into CASSPGKGDATNEKLFF.